This T cell receptor beta chain was captured by sequencing in a study of blood T cell repertoires in COVID-19. Whole-study context: COVID-19 samples from acute and convalescent phases originated in the United States, Italy and Spain. T cells, B-cell-depleted T cells, or PBMCs supplied cDNA or gDNA.

Deletions cut 2 bases from V and 3 bases from J, with 10 bases between. Germline values: CDR1 SGHTA, CDR2 FQGNSA. The CDR3 covers 15 residues. Original analysis: Scientists estimated how many nucleated cells there were by amplifying reference gene primers. The assay was immunoSEQ multiplex PCR, and TCRdb's table has in-frame clones only and misses some. That table gives V, J and clone size, and the DNA gave D and trimming. The table records roughly 250,000 clones, around 82% of them present only once. Sample: peripheral blood. The origin of this receptor is a woman older than 75 with active or convalescent COVID-19. This rearrangement joins TRBV7-2 to TRBJ1-4; no reliable D call. CDR3 nucleotides: TGTGCCAGCAGCTTAAACGCAGGATCTAATGAAAAACTGTTTTTT. Protein: CASSLNAGSNEKLFF.